Below, 29 T cell receptor beta chains from the same sample are listed, as sequenced in a study of OX40 agonist ivuxolimab in advanced cancers. The repertoire was sequenced with immunoSEQ multiplex PCR; TCRdb's copy has only in-frame clones and lacks some. The sample comprises under 200,000 clones, roughly 94% of which are singletons, and about 0.3% rests with the top ten. The source was CD4+ or CD8+ T cells sorted from blood, collected in a trial of the OX40 agonist ivuxolimab. These receptors originate from an adult with an advanced solid tumor such as melanoma, head and neck, liver or kidney cancer.

The chain joins TRBV18 to TRBJ1-5; 8 positions agree with TRBD1. CDR3 size: 15 residues. With 1 base clipped from V and 6 bases from J, the junction kept 5 bases outside the gene matches. Germline V lookup: CDR1 KGHSH, CDR2 LQKENI. The CDR3 reads CASSPRTGFFQPQHF. The CDR3 bases are TGTGCCAGCTCACCACGGACAGGGTTCTTTCAGCCCCAGCATTTT.

This clone has a count of ten or more. The V gene is TRBV2, the J gene TRBJ1-1; TRBD1 might be the D (6 bases). Between the trimmed V and J ends, which lost 6 bases and 2 bases, there was a span of 13 bases. Germline-derived CDR1 and CDR2 are SNHLY and FYNNEI. The CDR3 is 14 amino acids. The CDR3 here is CASSGGLSNTEAFF. The DNA for the CDR3 is TGTGCCAGCAGCGGGGGGCTATCCAACACTGAAGCTTTCTTT.

V gene TRBV5-1 combines with J gene TRBJ2-1; D possibly uses TRBD1 or TRBD2 (5 bases each). There are 16 residues in the CDR3. V lost 0 bases and J lost 6, with 16 bases in between. Germline values: CDR1 SGHRS, CDR2 YFSETQ. The CDR3 protein is CASSLGSRGATNEQFF. The CDR3 nucleotides are TGCGCCAGCAGCTTGGGGTCTAGGGGAGCTACCAATGAGCAGTTCTTC.

The CDR3, as DNA: TGTGCCAGCAGCTCCCCACGCTCTGGGGCCAACGTCCTGACTTTC. This encodes CASSSPRSGANVLTF. This chain joins TRBV11-1 and TRBJ2-6; D gene ambiguous. This CDR3 contains 15 residues. Germline CDR1 is SGHAT and CDR2 is FQDESV (reference sequence). V was clipped by 4 bases and J by 0 bases, with 7 bases between them.

The V and J genes are TRBV7-2 and TRBJ2-1, with D unresolved. Deletions cut 7 bases from V and 8 bases from J, with 9 bases between. CDR1 SGHTA and CDR2 FQGNSA come from the germline V gene. The CDR3 loop spans 11 amino acids. The CDR3, as DNA: TGTGCCAGCACCCCGTACCATGAGCAGTTCTTC. Translating gives CASTPYHEQFF. Supplemented by reference TRBV7-2 and TRBJ2-1, the full variable domain reads GAGVSQSPSNKVTEKGKDVELRCDPISGHTALYWYRQSLGQGLEFLIYFQGNSAPDKSGLPSDRFSAERTGGSVSTLTIQRTQQEDSAVYLCASTPYHEQFFGPGTRLTVL.

The gene calls are TRBV7-8 and TRBJ2-3, with a tentative D call TRBD2 (5 bases). Looked up from germline, CDR1 is SGHVS and CDR2 is FQNEAQ. Between the trimmed V and J ends, which lost 5 bases and 3 bases, there was a span of 15 bases. This CDR3 region has 15 residues. CDR3 sequence (DNA): TGTGCCAGCAGCCCAAGGCGGGTTGGTACAGATACGCAGTATTTT. This encodes CASSPRRVGTDTQYF.

J is TRBJ2-1 and V is TRBV5-1, with D possibly matching TRBD2 (6 bases). The CDR3 spans 15 residues. Germline V CDR1 and CDR2: SGHRS, YFSETQ. V lost 4 bases to trimming and J lost 7 bases, with 18 bases between them. CDR3 protein: CASSPGSLRGNEQFF. The CDR3 nucleotides read TGCGCCAGCAGCCCGGGGTCTCTCCGGGGGAATGAGCAGTTCTTC.

The chain combines TRBV10-2 with TRBJ1-1; no clear D. The ends were cut back, 8 bases at V and 0 bases at J, with 19 bases in the middle. Per germline, CDR1 WSHSY and CDR2 SAAADI. CDR3 length: 16 amino acids. The CDR3 region has the DNA TGCGCCAGCCGGGCCCCCTCACCGCAAATGAACACTGAAGCTTTCTTT. Protein product: CASRAPSPQMNTEAFF.

This chain uses TRBV9 with TRBJ2-3; the D call may be TRBD1 or TRBD2 (5 bases each). Per the germline V gene, CDR1 is SGDLS and CDR2 is YYNGEE. V lost 0 bases, J lost 8 bases, and 19 bases lay in between. This CDR3 region has 16 residues. The CDR3 DNA reads as TGTGCCAGCAGCGTAGGTATCTCCGCAGGGAGCGGTACGCAGTATTTT. It translates to CASSVGISAGSGTQYF.

This chain uses TRBV4-3 with TRBJ1-5; D gene ambiguous. In germline, CDR1 is LGHNA, CDR2 YSLEER. V was cut by 6 bases and J by 0 bases, with 12 bases left in between. The CDR3 runs to 15 residues. DNA of the CDR3: TGCGCCAGCAGTCCAATGGCCTATAGCAATCAGCCCCAGCATTTT. Protein product: CASSPMAYSNQPQHF.

This chain connects TRBV10-3 to TRBJ2-3; 7 bases align to TRBD1. Per the germline V gene, CDR1 is ENHRY and CDR2 is SYGVKD. CDR3 length: 13 amino acids. Trimming took 10 bases from V and 2 from J; bases not matched to a gene: 6. The CDR3 loop is CATTDRSTDTQYF. CDR3 coding DNA: TGTGCCACTACGGACAGGTCCACAGATACGCAGTATTTT.

The rearrangement links TRBV5-1 to TRBJ2-7; TRBD1 matches at 8 bases. The germline gives CDR1 SGHRS, CDR2 YFSETQ. This CDR3 comprises 15 residues. V trimming: 4 bases; J trimming: 4 bases; junction bases outside the gene matches: 10. CDR3: CASSTGPGGIYEQYF. The DNA for the CDR3 is TGCGCCAGCAGCACCGGCCCAGGGGGCATTTACGAGCAGTACTTC. The full variable domain, completed using reference TRBV5-1 and TRBJ2-7, is KAGVTQTPRYLIKTRGQQVTLSCSPISGHRSVSWYQQTPGQGLQFLFEYFSETQRNKGNFPGRFSGRQFSNSRSEMNVSTLELGDSALYLCASSTGPGGIYEQYFGPGTRLTVT.

This chain uses TRBV11-2 with TRBJ2-3; no clear D. V was trimmed by 1 base and J by 2 bases, leaving 4 bases between them. CDR3 length: 13 residues. Germline V gene sequence: CDR1 SGHAT, CDR2 FQNNGV. For the CDR3, the DNA is TGTGCCAGCAGCTTAGGGCCCACAGATACGCAGTATTTT. Protein: CASSLGPTDTQYF.

V is TRBV7-2 and J is TRBJ2-5; the D gene is possibly TRBD2 (6 bases). The CDR3 is 11 residues long. V was clipped by 1 base and J by 12 bases, with 9 bases between them. Germline CDR1 and CDR2: SGHTA and FQGNSA. This chain's CDR3 is CASSLGLVKYF. In DNA form, the CDR3 reads TGTGCCAGCAGCTTAGGACTAGTCAAGTACTTC.

The chain has TRBV28 and TRBJ1-4; D gene uncertain. CDR3 length: 14 residues. Trimming took off 2 bases at V and 8 bases at J, with 12 bases between the two ends. Germline V CDR1 and CDR2: MDHEN, SYDVKM. The CDR3 here is CASSLSGNSEKLFF. In nucleotides, the CDR3 is TGTGCCAGCAGTTTAAGCGGTAATTCGGAAAAACTGTTTTTT.

The rearrangement uses TRBV5-5 and TRBJ2-7, with no clear D. Germline loops: CDR1 SGHKS, CDR2 YYEKEE (reference sequence). Trimming left V 0 bases short and J 8 bases short, with 15 bases between. CDR3 length: 14 residues. CDR3 bases: TGTGCCAGCAGCTTGGCGTGGGCACCACCCCAGCAGTACTTC. Residues: CASSLAWAPPQQYF. Complete variable domain (other parts from reference TRBV5-5 and TRBJ2-7): DAGVTQSPTHLIKTRGQQVTLRCSPISGHKSVSWYQQVLGQGPQFIFQYYEKEERGRGNFPDRFSARQFPNYSSELNVNALLLGDSALYLCASSLAWAPPQQYFGPGTRLTVT.

The chain carries TRBV5-1 and TRBJ2-5, with D unclear. Trimming cost V 0 bases and J 1 base, with 7 bases left between them. CDR3 length: 14 amino acids. Germline-derived CDR1 and CDR2 are SGHRS and YFSETQ. CDR3 in amino acids: CASSLAHPQETQYF. The CDR3 coding sequence is TGCGCCAGCAGCTTGGCCCACCCCCAAGAGACCCAGTACTTC.

The gene calls are TRBV9 and TRBJ1-1, with a weak D call TRBD1 (5 bases). Germline V CDR1 and CDR2: SGDLS, YYNGEE. The ends were cut back, 2 bases at V and 6 bases at J, with 8 bases in the middle. There are 12 residues in the CDR3. The CDR3 region is CASSVTGAEAFF. CDR3 in DNA: TGTGCCAGCAGCGTTACAGGCGCTGAAGCTTTCTTT.

This clone was observed a single time. The chain is built from TRBV28 and TRBJ2-5; 7 nucleotides agree with TRBD1. CDR3 length: 15 residues. Losses at the gene ends were 3 bases for V and 4 bases for J; bases not matched to a gene: 8. Germline CDR1 is MDHEN and CDR2 is SYDVKM. The CDR3 loop is CASSFHRQGVETQYF. CDR3 bases: TGTGCCAGCAGTTTTCACAGACAGGGAGTAGAGACCCAGTACTTC. The full variable domain, rest sourced from reference TRBV28 and TRBJ2-5, is DVKVTQSSRYLVKRTGEKVFLECVQDMDHENMFWYRQDPGLGLRLIYFSYDVKMKEKGDIPEGYSVSREKKERFSLILESASTNQTSMYLCASSFHRQGVETQYFGPGTRLLVL.

The V and J genes are TRBV27 and TRBJ2-7; D remains unclear. Per germline, CDR1 MNHEY and CDR2 SMNVEV (reference sequence). Between the trimmed V and J ends, which lost 8 bases and 4 bases, there was a span of 6 bases. CDR3 length: 10 amino acids. This CDR3 is CASGKYEQYF. CDR3 bases: TGTGCCAGCGGAAAATACGAGCAGTACTTC.

The count of this clone is one. The J gene is TRBJ1-1, the V gene TRBV6-1; no clear D gene. The CDR3 length is 12 residues. Deletions cut 3 bases from V and 4 bases from J, with 6 bases between. CDR1 and CDR2 from the germline V gene are MNHNS and SASEGT. The CDR3 DNA follows: TGTGCCAGCAGTGAGCGGGTCACTGAAGCTTTCTTT. Protein: CASSERVTEAFF.

V gene TRBV2 combines with J gene TRBJ2-4, with a weak D call TRBD1 (6 bases). The V gene's germline CDR1 is SNHLY and CDR2 FYNNEI. The CDR3 runs 15 residues. V was clipped by 5 bases and J by 1 base, with 12 bases between them. Here the CDR3 reads CASSSQGSAKNIQYF. CDR3 in DNA: TGTGCCAGCAGTTCACAGGGTAGTGCCAAAAACATTCAGTACTTC.

The V and J genes are TRBV29-1 and TRBJ2-5; 7 nucleotides align to TRBD1. CDR3 length equals 14 residues. Per the germline V gene, CDR1 is SQVTM and CDR2 is ANQGSEA. V shed 3 bases, J shed 5 bases, and the junction held 9 bases outside the gene matches. CDR3 in amino acids: CSVDRGGVWETQYF. The CDR3 DNA follows: TGCAGCGTTGACCGAGGGGGCGTATGGGAGACCCAGTACTTC.

The chain uses TRBV5-1 and TRBJ2-7; the D is unclear. The germline V and J ends were trimmed by 0 bases and 0 bases, with 7 bases remaining between them. Looked up from germline, CDR1 is SGHRS and CDR2 is YFSETQ. This CDR3 comprises 14 residues. CDR3 region: CASSLDRASYEQYF. CDR3 bases: TGCGCCAGCAGCTTGGATCGCGCCTCCTACGAGCAGTACTTC. Using reference TRBV5-1 and TRBJ2-7 for the parts outside the CDR3, the full variable domain is KAGVTQTPRYLIKTRGQQVTLSCSPISGHRSVSWYQQTPGQGLQFLFEYFSETQRNKGNFPGRFSGRQFSNSRSEMNVSTLELGDSALYLCASSLDRASYEQYFGPGTRLTVT.

This rearrangement joins TRBV7-9 to TRBJ1-1, with TRBD1 as a possible D gene (6 bases). V was clipped by 5 bases and J by 4 bases, with 14 bases between them. CDR1 and CDR2 (germline): SEHNR, FQNEAQ (reference sequence). This CDR3 comprises 14 residues. Here the CDR3 DNA reads TGTGCCAGCAGCGTTATAGGGGGGTTCACTGAAGCTTTCTTT. Protein sequence: CASSVIGGFTEAFF.

The rearrangement joins TRBV5-5 to TRBJ1-2; 7 positions agree with TRBD1. V was pared by 3 bases and J by 4 bases, with 15 bases of the junction left unmatched. The CDR3 totals 17 residues. Germline CDR1 and CDR2: SGHKS and YYEKEE (reference sequence). Here the CDR3 reads CASSWGWTGGELYGYTF. The CDR3 DNA reads as TGTGCCAGCAGCTGGGGGTGGACAGGTGGAGAACTCTATGGCTACACCTTC.

This clone showed up just once. The chain joins TRBV21-1 to TRBJ1-2; the table's D call of TRBD1 was not tested on the DNA. TRBV21-1 is described as a pseudogene. The CDR3 consists of 17 residues. The CDR3 DNA follows: TGTGCCAGCAACCCTCCGGGACAGGGGGCGCTGAGGTCTGGCTACACCTTC. Amino acids: CASNPPGQGALRSGYTF.

The chain has TRBV19 and TRBJ1-5; tentatively, D is TRBD1 (5 bases). Germline CDR1 and CDR2: LNHDA and SQIVND (reference sequence). This CDR3 comprises 15 residues. The V and J ends lost 1 base and 5 bases respectively, with 12 bases between them. The DNA of the CDR3 is TGTGCCAGTAGTATAGGAACAGGTCATGATCAGCCCCAGCATTTT. Its translation: CASSIGTGHDQPQHF.

This clone was picked up a small number of times. CDR3 sequence (DNA): TGTGCCTGGAGTGTACTGGGGGGCTCGGGGCAGCCCCAGCATTTT. It yields the protein CAWSVLGGSGQPQHF. This rearrangement joins TRBV30 to TRBJ1-5; tentatively, D is TRBD1 (6 bases). CDR1 and CDR2 from the germline V gene are GTSNPN and SVGIG (reference sequence). The CDR3 has 15 amino acids. V was pared by 0 bases and J by 7 bases, with 16 bases between.